Listed below are T cell receptor beta chains from one sample, sequenced in a study of technical replicates of blood from a few donors. Here immunoSEQ multiplex PCR was the method, and the copy in TCRdb shows in-frame clones only, minus some. The sample lists about 88,000 clones, 85% to 95% occurring once. Sequencing was carried out using T cells isolated from PBMCs. These receptors all come from a human donor in good health. The CDR3 runs from the conserved cysteine through the conserved F or W. The D gene is left open where the match is weak. The size field is filled for only some rows; it gives once, few, many or a size class.

d_gene	v_gene	abundance	j_gene	CDR3nt	CDR3aa
TRBD1	TRBV6-5	.	TRBJ2-1	TGTGCCAGCAGCTGGGACAGGGTGAATGAGCAGTTCTTC	CASSWDRVNEQFF
TRBD1	TRBV5-1	.	TRBJ1-1	TGCGCCAGCAGCCTGGGGGACAGGGGGGGAACTGAAGCTTTCTTT	CASSLGDRGGTEAFF
.	TRBV10-3	.	TRBJ1-4	TGTGCCATCAGTGCAACCAGGGCTAATGAAAAACTGTTTTTT	CAISATRANEKLFF
TRBD2	TRBV5-5	.	TRBJ2-3	TGTGCCAGCAGCCCCTGGACTAGCGGGAGTTATACGCAGTATTTT	CASSPWTSGSYTQYF
.	TRBV9	.	TRBJ2-2	TGTGCCAGCAGCGTAGTTAGCGGGAACACCGGGGAGCTGTTTTTT	CASSVVSGNTGELFF
.	TRBV4-1	.	TRBJ2-7	TGCGCCAGCAGCCAAGCTCCTCAGGGTTTCCACGAGCAGTACTTC	CASSQAPQGFHEQYF
TRBD1	TRBV7-9	.	TRBJ1-5	TGTGCCAGCAGCTTAGGGACAGGGGGTCGCCAGCCCCAGCATTTT	CASSLGTGGRQPQHF
.	TRBV5-1	.	TRBJ2-3	TGCGCCAGCAGCTTGGGCAGGGCAATTTCAGATACGCAGTATTTT	CASSLGRAISDTQYF
TRBD2	TRBV7-2	once	TRBJ2-1	TGTGCCAGCAGGGCCCTAGCGGGAGAACAGCAGTTCTTC	CASRALAGEQQFF
.	TRBV28	.	TRBJ2-7	TGTGCCAGCAGTTTCCGACAGGAGACCTACGAGCAGTACTTC	CASSFRQETYEQYF
.	TRBV2	.	TRBJ1-2	TGTGCCAGCAATAATAACAGGGTACATGGCTACACCTTC	CASNNNRVHGYTF
TRBD1	TRBV10-3	.	TRBJ1-2	TGTGCCATCGGCGGACAGGGGGTTCAATATCGGTATGGCTACACCTTC	CAIGGQGVQYRYGYTF
.	TRBV29-1	.	TRBJ1-1	TGCAGCGGCCGACAGACGAACACTGAAGCTTTCTTT	CSGRQTNTEAFF
.	TRBV9	.	TRBJ1-3	TGTGCCAGCAGCCCCCGGCAGGGTCTCGGGGGAAGCTCTGGAAACACCATATATTTT	CASSPRQGLGGSSGNTIYF
.	TRBV27	.	TRBJ2-7	TGTGCCAGCAGTAAAGTCGTAGAGCCCTACGAGCAGTACTTC	CASSKVVEPYEQYF
.	TRBV29-1	.	TRBJ2-1	TGCAGCGTTGTGCCTGGGGGCGATGAGCAGTTCTTC	CSVVPGGDEQFF
TRBD2	TRBV19	.	TRBJ2-7	TGTGCCAGTAGTCGAGGCCTAGCGGGGATCTACGAGCAGTACTTC	CASSRGLAGIYEQYF
.	TRBV28	.	TRBJ2-7	TGTGCCAGCAGTAGGGAAACTAGCCCGCACTCCTACGAGCAGTACTTC	CASSRETSPHSYEQYF
.	TRBV5-4	.	TRBJ2-7	TGTGCCAGCGGAACCCTACAGGGATTTGGGAGCGAGCAGTACTTC	CASGTLQGFGSEQYF
TRBD1	TRBV7-9	few	TRBJ1-5	TGTGCCAGCAGCCAATTAACAGGGGAGCGTCAGCCCCAGCATTTT	CASSQLTGERQPQHF
TRBD1	TRBV6-4	.	TRBJ1-1	TGTGCCAGCAGTGAGGGAAGGAACAGGGGGGCGTACACTGAAGCTTTCTTT	CASSEGRNRGAYTEAFF
TRBD2	TRBV27	.	TRBJ2-7	TGTGCCAGCAGATTAGCGGGAGGAAGCTACGAGCAGTACTTC	CASRLAGGSYEQYF
.	TRBV4-2	.	TRBJ2-5	TGTGCCAGCAGCCGGGAGGACAACTCTCAAGAGACCCAGTACTTC	CASSREDNSQETQYF